These 24 T cell receptor beta chains were sequenced from one sample in a study of CD8 T cells in Susac syndrome (dated by TCRdb to 2018 to 2020). Library preparation used the immunoSEQ multiplex PCR assay. RNA was extracted using the RNeasy kit, and 0.5 to 1 microgram was reverse transcribed with random hexamers. TCRdb took the public reads, trimmed them with fastp at Q25, ran MiXCR for clone calling and kept in-frame beta chains. One record per CDR3 amino acid sequence lists the most common genes and DNA. In all, the sample holds roughly 120,000 distinct CDR3 sequences, and 94% of those were seen once. Of the sample, about 0.098% falls within the top ten clones. Input material: CD4+ T cells from PBMCs. Receptors originate from a human donor in good health.

This chain connects TRBV20-1 to TRBJ2-1; D is perhaps TRBD2 (5 bases). This CDR3 comprises 13 residues. The V gene lost 2 bases and the J gene lost 2 bases, with 7 bases spanning the gap. From germline, CDR1 is DFQATT and CDR2 SNEGSKA (reference sequence). This CDR3 reads CSARPGTYNEQFF. CDR3 DNA: TGCAGTGCTAGACCCGGGACCTACAATGAGCAGTTCTTC.

V and J are TRBV5-1 and TRBJ2-3, with D possibly TRBD2 on 6 matching bases. Germline V gene sequence: CDR1 SGHRS, CDR2 YFSETQ. Trimming cost V 0 bases and J 4 bases, with 15 bases left between them. The CDR3 spans 16 residues. The CDR3 is CASSLEASVDPDTQYF. CDR3 DNA sequence: TGCGCCAGCAGCTTGGAGGCTAGCGTAGATCCAGATACGCAGTATTTT.

The rearrangement joins TRBV11-2 to TRBJ2-7; 7 bases match TRBD2. The V gene end was trimmed by 0 bases and the J gene end by 1 base; junction bases not matched to a gene: 6. The CDR3 extends over 16 amino acids. In germline, CDR1 is SGHAT, CDR2 FQNNGV. The CDR3 DNA reads TGTGCCAGCAGCTTAGAGAGCGGGACTCTTTCCTACGAGCAGTACTTC. It is translated as CASSLESGTLSYEQYF.

V and J are TRBV24-1 and TRBJ2-4; D is possibly TRBD1 (5 bases). This CDR3 has 15 amino acids. Per germline, CDR1 KGHDR and CDR2 SFDVKD. V lost 1 base and J lost 3, with 9 bases in between. CDR3: CATSDFSDNKNIQYF. CDR3 sequence (DNA): TGTGCCACCAGTGATTTTTCGGACAACAAAAACATTCAGTACTTC.

The chain carries TRBV2 and TRBJ1-1; no firm D call. The CDR3 is made up of 13 amino acids. Trimming left V 3 bases short and J 0 bases short, with 5 bases between. Germline V gene sequence: CDR1 SNHLY, CDR2 FYNNEI. The CDR3 protein is CASSEELNTEAFF. The CDR3 DNA reads TGTGCCAGCAGTGAGGAGCTGAACACTGAAGCTTTCTTT.

This chain uses TRBV30 with TRBJ2-3; D unclear. Trimming removed 0 bases at V and 9 bases at J, with 7 bases between. CDR3 length equals 11 residues. Germline loops: CDR1 GTSNPN, CDR2 SVGIG (reference sequence). The CDR3 is CAWSVLDTQYF. The CDR3 DNA reads TGTGCCTGGAGTGTACTGGACACGCAGTATTTT.

V is TRBV5-1 and J is TRBJ2-5; 11 bases fit TRBD2. J was trimmed by 3 bases and V by 4 bases; bases with no gene match: 2. The CDR3 contains 14 residues. CDR1 and CDR2 from the germline V gene are SGHRS and YFSETQ. The DNA for the CDR3 is TGCGCCAGCAGCCCACTAGCGGGAGAAGAGACCCAGTACTTC. Translated: CASSPLAGEETQYF.

The chain links TRBV12-3 or TRBV12-4 to TRBJ2-7; 8 bases are a match to TRBD1. V trimming: 5 bases; J trimming: 5 bases; junction bases outside the gene matches: 8. CDR3 length: 14 residues. The CDR3 is CASSPRTGTHEQYF. The CDR3 coding sequence is TGTGCCAGCAGTCCGCGGACAGGGACCCACGAGCAGTACTTC.

This chain connects TRBV4-2 to TRBJ2-1; D may be TRBD1 (5 bases). The CDR3 runs to 13 residues. Trimming left V 3 bases short and J 7 bases short, with 10 bases between. In germline, CDR1 is LGHNA, CDR2 YNFKEQ. The chain's CDR3 is CASSQARTNEQFF. The CDR3 region has the DNA TGTGCCAGCAGCCAGGCCCGGACAAATGAGCAGTTCTTC.

The J gene is TRBJ1-1, the V gene TRBV5-1; a possible D gene is TRBD1 (5 bases). Looked up from germline, CDR1 is SGHRS and CDR2 is YFSETQ. This CDR3 has 16 residues. V shed 4 bases and J shed 1 base, with 17 bases lying between them. The CDR3 DNA is TGCGCCAGCAGCCCCGGGGCATCCATAGCGAACACTGAAGCTTTCTTT. This codes for CASSPGASIANTEAFF.

The rearrangement joins TRBV2 to TRBJ2-7, with a weak D call TRBD2 (5 bases). V gave up 10 bases and J gave up 3 bases, with 10 bases separating them. Germline-derived CDR1 and CDR2 are SNHLY and FYNNEI. The CDR3 is made up of 11 amino acids. The chain's CDR3 is CATGSVYEQYF. CDR3 bases: TGTGCCACCGGTAGCGTCTACGAGCAGTACTTC.

The chain carries TRBV13 and TRBJ1-1, with 7 bases that match TRBD1. V was clipped by 1 base and J by 3 bases; unmatched bases: 5. CDR1 PRHDT and CDR2 FYEKMQ come from the germline V gene (reference sequence). There are 15 residues in the CDR3. CDR3: CASSLDTGVDTEAFF. CDR3 in DNA: TGTGCCAGCAGCTTAGATACAGGGGTGGACACTGAAGCTTTCTTT.

CDR3 bases: TGTGCCAGCAGTCTACTCCAGGGGGTATCCACAGATACGCAGTATTTT. This encodes CASSLLQGVSTDTQYF. The J gene is TRBJ2-3, the V gene TRBV12-3 or TRBV12-4; the match to TRBD1 covers 7 bases. Losses at the gene ends were 5 bases for V and 2 bases for J; bases not matched to a gene: 10. The CDR3 spans 16 residues.

CDR3 nucleotide sequence: TGTGCCAGCCGAGGTTACTCTGGGGCCAACGTCCTGACTTTC. Translated, it gives CASRGYSGANVLTF. The V gene is TRBV27, the J gene TRBJ2-6; no clear D. The germline V gene has CDR1 MNHEY and CDR2 SMNVEV (reference sequence). V was trimmed by 8 bases and J by 0 bases, leaving 8 bases between them. The length of the CDR3 is 14 residues.

The V and J genes are TRBV19 and TRBJ2-6; TRBD1 matches at 8 bases. This CDR3 contains 18 residues. CDR1 LNHDA and CDR2 SQIVND come from the germline V gene (reference sequence). The junction had 8 bases not matched to a gene; V was cut back by 4 bases and J by 0 bases. The CDR3 region is CASSTWTGKSSGANVLTF. In DNA, the CDR3 is TGTGCCAGTAGTACCTGGACAGGGAAGAGCTCTGGGGCCAACGTCCTGACTTTC.

The chain has TRBV5-1 and TRBJ1-3; D perhaps matches TRBD1 (6 bases). V gave up 0 bases and J gave up 0 bases, with 13 bases separating them. The CDR3 has 17 amino acids. The V gene's germline CDR1 is SGHRS and CDR2 YFSETQ. The DNA for the CDR3 is TGCGCCAGCAGCTTGGGTGGGGGACACCTCTCTGGAAACACCATATATTTT. As protein: CASSLGGGHLSGNTIYF. The whole variable domain, remainder taken from reference TRBV5-1 and TRBJ1-3, is KAGVTQTPRYLIKTRGQQVTLSCSPISGHRSVSWYQQTPGQGLQFLFEYFSETQRNKGNFPGRFSGRQFSNSRSEMNVSTLELGDSALYLCASSLGGGHLSGNTIYFGEGSWLTVV.

The chain carries TRBV9 and TRBJ2-5; D gene unclear. The V gene's germline CDR1 is SGDLS and CDR2 YYNGEE. This CDR3 has 14 amino acids. Trimming removed 2 bases from V and 5 bases from J, with 13 bases in between. CDR3 DNA sequence: TGTGCCAGCAGCGTTGTAGGGATGGCGGAGACCCAGTACTTC. Protein: CASSVVGMAETQYF.

This chain uses TRBV7-9 with TRBJ1-1; D unclear. Germline V lookup: CDR1 SEHNR, CDR2 FQNEAQ (reference sequence). V was cut by 0 bases and J by 8 bases, with 7 bases left in between. The CDR3 extends over 12 amino acids. For the CDR3, the DNA is TGTGCCAGCAGCTTAGCCTCATCCGAAGCTTTCTTT. This translates into CASSLASSEAFF.

V usage is TRBV5-1 and J usage is TRBJ2-3, with TRBD2 matching 11 bases. CDR1 SGHRS and CDR2 YFSETQ come from the germline V gene. With V trimmed by 0 bases and J by 7 bases, 13 bases remained unmatched. The CDR3 contains 18 residues. CDR3 bases: TGCGCCAGCAGCTTGGAGGCCGACCCAACTAGCGGGAGAAATACGCAGTATTTT. It yields the protein CASSLEADPTSGRNTQYF. The entire variable domain, with the rest obtained from reference TRBV5-1 and TRBJ2-3, is as follows: KAGVTQTPRYLIKTRGQQVTLSCSPISGHRSVSWYQQTPGQGLQFLFEYFSETQRNKGNFPGRFSGRQFSNSRSEMNVSTLELGDSALYLCASSLEADPTSGRNTQYFGPGTRLTVL.

This chain uses TRBV28 with TRBJ1-4, with D tentatively TRBD1 (6 bases). Germline V CDR1 and CDR2: MDHEN, SYDVKM. V was trimmed by 4 bases and J by 10 bases, leaving 16 bases between them. The CDR3 runs 14 residues. The CDR3 here is CASSSGQNNGKLFF. CDR3 nucleotide sequence: TGTGCCAGCAGTTCGGGACAAAATAACGGAAAACTGTTTTTT.

The chain carries TRBV7-9 and TRBJ1-4; perhaps TRBD1 as D (6 bases). Per the germline V gene, CDR1 is SEHNR and CDR2 is FQNEAQ (reference sequence). The germline V and J ends were trimmed by 1 base and 8 bases, with 14 bases remaining between them. This CDR3 is 15 amino acids long. This CDR3 is CASSLVQGGREKLFF. CDR3 coding DNA: TGTGCCAGCAGCTTAGTACAAGGGGGAAGAGAAAAACTGTTTTTT.

As for this clonotype: The junction and the germline gene differ at one end; a read error may be behind it. The chain employs TRBV3-1 and TRBJ2-5; a possible D gene is TRBD2 (6 bases). The CDR3 consists of 14 residues. Per the germline V gene, CDR1 is LGHDT and CDR2 is YNNKEL (reference sequence). CDR3 bases: TGTGCCGGCAGCCAAGGAGGGACCCAAGAGACCCAGTACTTC. It yields the protein CAGSQGGTQETQYF.

Worth noting for this clonotype: The conserved closing phenylalanine or tryptophan is absent in this CDR3, likely reflecting a read error. This rearrangement joins TRBV29-1 to TRBJ2-7; D possibly corresponds to TRBD1 (6 bases). This CDR3 comprises 14 residues. The V gene lost 4 bases and the J gene lost 0 bases, with 13 bases spanning the gap. The germline V gene has CDR1 SQVTM and CDR2 ANQGSEA. The CDR3 loop is CSVARRQDSYEQYL. CDR3 DNA: TGCAGCGTTGCCCGGCGACAGGACTCCTACGAGCAGTACCTC.

The chain is built from TRBV6-5 and TRBJ2-7, with TRBD2 matching over 8 bases. The CDR3 has 15 residues. Germline CDR1 reads MNHEY; CDR2 reads SVGAGI. Trimming removed 2 bases from V and 5 bases from J; junction bases left unmatched: 8. The CDR3 coding sequence is TGTGCCAGCAGTTACGTAACTAGCGGTTGGGACGAGCAGTACTTC. It codes for CASSYVTSGWDEQYF.